The 25 T cell receptor beta chains below were found in one sample sequenced in a study of T-cell memory formation after mild COVID-19. TCRdb redid the calling of the 5' RACE reads with MiXCR, one entry per CDR3 protein. The sample lists around 30,000 distinct CDR3 sequences, around 12% occurring once. Sequenced: PBMCs or a T cell subset sorted from them (not recorded which). The receptors stem from an adult woman who had mild COVID-19 (a few samples of this study predate the infection). Cell type and time point are not known.

This clonotype was detected once. V usage is TRBV4-1 and J usage is TRBJ2-2; 11 bases agree with TRBD2. Germline CDR1 reads MGHRA; CDR2 reads YSYEKL. V shed 0 bases, J shed 7 bases, and the junction held 7 bases outside the gene matches. The CDR3 loop spans 17 amino acids. For the CDR3, the DNA is TGCGCCAGCAGCCAAGAAATGACTAGCGGGGCCGGCGGGGAGCTGTTTTTT. Its translation: CASSQEMTSGAGGELFF.

This clonotype was detected only once. This sequence joins TRBV5-1 and TRBJ2-7, with D perhaps matching TRBD2 (7 bases). CDR3 length: 15 residues. Germline values: CDR1 SGHRS, CDR2 YFSETQ. Trimming removed 2 bases from V and 1 base from J, with 13 bases in between. CDR3 region: CASSFSGGQSYEQYF. In nucleotides, the CDR3 is TGCGCCAGCAGCTTCTCCGGGGGGCAGTCCTACGAGCAGTACTTC.

The chain recombines TRBV6-6 with TRBJ2-4, with a tentative D call TRBD2 (5 bases). This CDR3 is built from 13 residues. Trimming cost V 6 bases and J 13 bases, with 19 bases left between them. Germline CDR1 is MNHNY and CDR2 is SVGAGI (reference sequence). This CDR3 is CASSQELEDDQYF. The CDR3 DNA follows: TGTGCCAGCAGCCAAGAACTGGAGGACGACCAGTACTTC.

In its sample, this clonotype was seen many times. The chain joins TRBV30 to TRBJ2-7, with D maybe TRBD2 (5 bases). V shed 0 bases and J shed 0 bases, with 12 bases lying between them. This CDR3 has 15 residues. From germline, CDR1 is GTSNPN and CDR2 SVGIG (reference sequence). The chain's CDR3 is CAWSVRTHSSYEQYF. CDR3 in DNA: TGTGCCTGGAGTGTGAGGACTCATAGCTCCTACGAGCAGTACTTC.

In this sample, this clonotype turned up many times. The CDR3 sequence is CASRPTGAGYTF. Written as DNA, the CDR3 is TGTGCCAGCAGACCGACAGGGGCTGGCTACACCTTC. The chain joins TRBV2 to TRBJ1-2; 8 bases line up with TRBD1. Germline CDR1 and CDR2: SNHLY and FYNNEI. The CDR3 spans 12 residues. Trimming took 6 bases from V and 7 from J; bases not matched to a gene: 4.

In this sample, this clonotype turned up many times. V is TRBV5-1 and J is TRBJ2-2; 10 bases fit TRBD2. Trimming at V came to 2 bases and at J to 5 bases, leaving 3 bases not matched to a gene. Germline CDR1 SGHRS, CDR2 YFSETQ. CDR3 length: 15 residues. As DNA, the CDR3 is TGCGCCAGCAGCTTCTCACTAGCGGGAACCGGGGAGCTGTTTTTT. Its protein is CASSFSLAGTGELFF.

This clonotype was counted only a few times. The chain joins TRBV25-1 to TRBJ2-1; no definite D call. V dropped 5 bases and J dropped 5 bases, with 19 bases sitting between them. Per the germline V gene, CDR1 is MGHDK and CDR2 is SYGVNS. The CDR3 is made up of 16 amino acids. The CDR3 DNA reads as TGTGCCAGCAGTTCGCTCCCCTTCGATGGACACAATGAGCAGTTCTTC. This encodes CASSSLPFDGHNEQFF.

Many counts were recorded for this clonotype. This chain joins TRBV7-9 and TRBJ1-1; the match to TRBD1 covers 7 bases. With 5 bases clipped from V and 4 bases from J, the junction kept 7 bases outside the gene matches. Germline V gene lookup returns CDR1 SEHNR and CDR2 FQNEAQ (reference sequence). The CDR3 consists of 14 residues. CDR3 DNA sequence: TGTGCCAGCAGCCCCCGACAGGGAACCACTGAAGCTTTCTTT. It translates to CASSPRQGTTEAFF.

The chain uses TRBV7-2 and TRBJ1-1; TRBD1 matches 7 bases. This CDR3 comprises 14 residues. Trimming took 2 bases from V and 1 from J; bases not matched to a gene: 1. Germline-derived CDR1 and CDR2 are SGHTA and FQGNSA. The CDR3 DNA follows: TGTGCCAGCAGCTTATACAGGGGGAACACTGAAGCTTTCTTT. Translated, it gives CASSLYRGNTEAFF.

The V gene is TRBV19, the J gene TRBJ2-1; 11 nucleotides line up with TRBD2. CDR3 length: 17 amino acids. The ends lost 3 bases at V and 3 bases at J; junction bases unmatched: 7. CDR1 is LNHDA and CDR2 is SQIVND in the germline V gene (reference sequence). The CDR3 DNA reads as TGTGCCAGTAGTATCCCCCCCCTAGCGGGGGGCTACAATGAGCAGTTCTTC. Residues: CASSIPPLAGGYNEQFF.

This clonotype was recorded at least ten times. The chain links TRBV27 to TRBJ2-4, with D perhaps matching TRBD2 (6 bases). The V gene's germline CDR1 is MNHEY and CDR2 SMNVEV (reference sequence). The CDR3 runs 15 residues. With 5 bases removed from V and 0 bases from J, the gap between germline ends came to 11 bases. The CDR3 DNA reads TGTGCCAGCAGTCGAAAGGGACTAGCCAAAAACATTCAGTACTTC. Translating gives CASSRKGLAKNIQYF.

This clonotype was picked up many times. CDR3 region: CASSKALAGGTADTQYF. CDR3 bases: TGTGCCAGCAGCAAGGCCCTAGCGGGAGGTACCGCAGATACGCAGTATTTT. V usage is TRBV7-2 and J usage is TRBJ2-3; 11 nucleotides line up with TRBD2. This CDR3 spans 17 amino acids. Germline assignment: CDR1 SGHTA and CDR2 FQGNSA. With 5 bases clipped from V and 4 bases from J, the junction kept 11 bases outside the gene matches.

This clonotype has at least ten counts. V is TRBV19 and J is TRBJ2-7; a possible D gene is TRBD1 (6 bases). Germline CDR1 and CDR2: LNHDA and SQIVND (reference sequence). V was cut by 4 bases and J by 5 bases, with 9 bases left in between. The CDR3 covers 12 residues. For the CDR3, the DNA is TGTGCCAGTAGTAGAGGGACACACGAGCAGTACTTC. Protein product: CASSRGTHEQYF. The full variable domain, its missing parts supplied by reference TRBV19 and TRBJ2-7, is DGGITQSPKYLFRKEGQNVTLSCEQNLNHDAMYWYRQDPGQGLRLIYYSQIVNDFQKGDIAEGYSVSREKKESFPLTVTSAQKNPTAFYLCASSRGTHEQYFGPGTRLTVT.

This clonotype has a count of ten or more. V and J are TRBV20-1 and TRBJ2-5; possible D gene TRBD2, 6 bases. The V gene's germline CDR1 is DFQATT and CDR2 SNEGSKA (reference sequence). The CDR3 covers 16 residues. V was trimmed by 0 bases and J by 4 bases, leaving 18 bases between them. The DNA of the CDR3 is TGCAGTGCTAGAGATCGGATTTGGGAGGCTGGAGAGACCCAGTACTTC. This sequence encodes CSARDRIWEAGETQYF.

In this sample, this clonotype turned up many times. The rearrangement links TRBV5-6 to TRBJ2-7; D is uncertain. The germline gives CDR1 SGHDT, CDR2 YYEEEE. The V gene lost 0 bases and the J gene lost 1 base, with 14 bases spanning the gap. The CDR3 spans 16 residues. In DNA form, the CDR3 reads TGTGCCAGCAGCTTGGCCGGATTGGCCCCATCCTACGAGCAGTACTTC. Translation gives CASSLAGLAPSYEQYF. The full variable domain, with the rest looked up from reference TRBV5-6 and TRBJ2-7, is DAGVTQSPTHLIKTRGQQVTLRCSPKSGHDTVSWYQQALGQGPQFIFQYYEEEERQRGNFPDRFSGHQFPNYSSELNVNALLLGDSALYLCASSLAGLAPSYEQYFGPGTRLTVT.

This clonotype was seen repeatedly, ten times or more. The CDR3 coding sequence is TGTGCCAGCAGTTCTTCCGGGAGCGGAGAGACCCAGTACTTC. Amino acid sequence: CASSSSGSGETQYF. The chain couples TRBV12-3 or TRBV12-4 to TRBJ2-5, with a weak D call TRBD2 (6 bases). Trimming took off 4 bases at V and 4 bases at J, with 13 bases between the two ends. This CDR3 has 14 residues.

Relative to its sample, this clonotype is medium-sized. The chain links TRBV6-6 to TRBJ2-5; no reliable D call. Trimming removed 7 bases at V and 3 bases at J, with 6 bases between. Looked up from germline, CDR1 is MNHNY and CDR2 is SVGAGI (reference sequence). The length of the CDR3 is 11 residues. CDR3 coding DNA: TGTGCCAGCACTTCAAAAGAGACCCAGTACTTC. Its protein is CASTSKETQYF.

This clonotype has at least ten counts. The chain links TRBV7-9 to TRBJ1-1; 7 bases align to TRBD1. CDR1 and CDR2 (germline): SEHNR, FQNEAQ (reference sequence). V lost 4 bases to trimming and J lost 4 bases; unmatched junction nucleotides: 18. The CDR3 sequence is 18 residues long. CDR3 nucleotides: TGTGCCAGCAGCTCCTATAATTTGAGACAGGGTAAAGCCACTGAAGCTTTCTTT. It yields the protein CASSSYNLRQGKATEAFF.

This clonotype showed up many times. The V gene is TRBV15, the J gene TRBJ1-2; perhaps TRBD1 as D (5 bases). Germline V gene sequence: CDR1 LNHNV, CDR2 YYDKDF (reference sequence). The CDR3 has 14 residues. Trimming took 3 bases from V and 0 from J, leaving 8 bases between them. The CDR3 DNA is TGTGCCACCAGCAGGGGGCTCGCTAACTATGGCTACACCTTC. This codes for CATSRGLANYGYTF. Variable domain in full (rest from reference TRBV15 and TRBJ1-2): DAMVIQNPRYQVTQFGKPVTLSCSQTLNHNVMYWYQQKSSQAPKLLFHYYDKDFNNEADTPDNFQSRRPNTSFCFLDIRSPGLGDTAMYLCATSRGLANYGYTFGSGTRLTVV.

The table lists this clonotype with many counts. The genes are TRBV5-1 and TRBJ2-1; no clear D gene. The CDR3 is made up of 13 amino acids. Trimming left V 0 bases short and J 10 bases short, with 11 bases between. Germline V gene data show CDR1 as SGHRS and CDR2 as YFSETQ. The CDR3 loop is CASSLADLYEQFF. The CDR3 DNA is TGCGCCAGCAGCTTGGCCGATCTCTACGAGCAGTTCTTC. The variable domain in full, completed from reference TRBV5-1 and TRBJ2-1, reads KAGVTQTPRYLIKTRGQQVTLSCSPISGHRSVSWYQQTPGQGLQFLFEYFSETQRNKGNFPGRFSGRQFSNSRSEMNVSTLELGDSALYLCASSLADLYEQFFGPGTRLTVL.

At least ten counts were recorded for this clonotype. The chain has TRBV20-1 and TRBJ2-1, with D perhaps TRBD1 or TRBD2 (6 bases each). CDR1 is DFQATT and CDR2 is SNEGSKA in the germline V gene (reference sequence). CDR3 length: 19 residues. Trimming took 0 bases from V and 7 from J, leaving 28 bases between them. The DNA of the CDR3 is TGCAGTGCTAGAGATCGGCCCGGGGGCCCTAAGTGGGAGACAAATGAGCAGTTCTTC. This sequence encodes CSARDRPGGPKWETNEQFF.

This clonotype was counted many times. The V call is TRBV9, the J call TRBJ2-1, with 12 bases matching TRBD2. With 0 bases clipped from V and 0 bases from J, the junction kept 7 bases outside the gene matches. The CDR3 length is 19 residues. CDR1 is SGDLS, CDR2 YYNGEE, per germline. The CDR3 loop reads CASSVGSGLAGRSYNEQFF. The CDR3 DNA is TGTGCCAGCAGCGTAGGTTCGGGACTAGCGGGCCGCTCCTACAATGAGCAGTTCTTC.

This clonotype was seen more than once but under ten times. The chain employs TRBV20-1 and TRBJ2-3; 8 bases line up with TRBD1. This CDR3 is 13 amino acids long. Losses at the gene ends were 5 bases for V and 6 bases for J; bases not matched to a gene: 7. The V gene's germline CDR1 is DFQATT and CDR2 SNEGSKA (reference sequence). Here the CDR3 DNA reads TGCAGTGCTCCCGACAGGGGACTGGATACGCAGTATTTT. It yields the protein CSAPDRGLDTQYF.

There are many counts of this clonotype. V usage is TRBV10-2 and J usage is TRBJ1-1; D is unclear. Germline V gene data show CDR1 as WSHSY and CDR2 as SAAADI. The germline V and J ends were trimmed by 3 bases and 6 bases, with 11 bases remaining between them. This CDR3 spans 13 amino acids. The CDR3, as DNA: TGCGCCAGCAGTGAAGTCAGTAGGGCTGAAGCTTTCTTT. Translated: CASSEVSRAEAFF.

At least ten counts were recorded for this clonotype. The rearrangement joins TRBV11-3 to TRBJ2-3; possible D gene TRBD1, 6 bases. Trimming cost V 4 bases and J 8 bases, with 16 bases left between them. The germline V gene has CDR1 SGHNT and CDR2 YENEEA. The CDR3 is 14 residues long. CDR3 loop: CASSSDTIGGTQYF. The CDR3 bases are TGTGCCAGCAGCTCGGACACTATAGGGGGTACGCAGTATTTT.